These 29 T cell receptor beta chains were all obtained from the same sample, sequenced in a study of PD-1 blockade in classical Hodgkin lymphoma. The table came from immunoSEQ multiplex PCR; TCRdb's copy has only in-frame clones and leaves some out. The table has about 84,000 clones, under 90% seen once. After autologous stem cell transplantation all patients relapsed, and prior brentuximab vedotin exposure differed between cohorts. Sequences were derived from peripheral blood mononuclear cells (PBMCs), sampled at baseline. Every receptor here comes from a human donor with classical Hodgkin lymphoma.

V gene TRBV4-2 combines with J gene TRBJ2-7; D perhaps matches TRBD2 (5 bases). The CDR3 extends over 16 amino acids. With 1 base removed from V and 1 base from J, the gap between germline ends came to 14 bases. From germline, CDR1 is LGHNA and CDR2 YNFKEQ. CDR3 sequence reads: CASSQVASGISYEQYF. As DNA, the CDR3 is TGTGCCAGCAGCCAAGTCGCGTCCGGGATTTCCTACGAGCAGTACTTC.

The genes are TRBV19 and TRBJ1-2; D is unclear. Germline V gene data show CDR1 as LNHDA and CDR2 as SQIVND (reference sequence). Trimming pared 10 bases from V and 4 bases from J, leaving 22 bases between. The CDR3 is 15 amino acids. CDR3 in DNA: TGTGCCACCCACCCTAGTAGTGGGTCGACCTATGGCTACACCTTC. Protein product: CATHPSSGSTYGYTF.

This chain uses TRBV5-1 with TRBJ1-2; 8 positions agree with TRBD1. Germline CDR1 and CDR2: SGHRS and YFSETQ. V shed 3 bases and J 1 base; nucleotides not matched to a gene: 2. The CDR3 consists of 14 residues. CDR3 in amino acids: CASSSGQGNYGYTF. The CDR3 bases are TGCGCCAGCAGCTCTGGACAGGGTAACTATGGCTACACCTTC.

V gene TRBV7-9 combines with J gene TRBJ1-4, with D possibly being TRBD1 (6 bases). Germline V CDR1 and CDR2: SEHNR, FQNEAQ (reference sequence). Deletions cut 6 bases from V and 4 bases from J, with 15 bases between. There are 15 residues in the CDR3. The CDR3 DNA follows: TGTGCCAGCAGTTATCCCAGGGGAGGTAATGAAAAACTGTTTTTT. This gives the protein CASSYPRGGNEKLFF.

CDR3 coding DNA: TGTGCCAGCAGCTTAGTGGGGCTAGCGGGAGGGACCAATGAGCAGTTCTTC. Its translation: CASSLVGLAGGTNEQFF. The V call is TRBV7-8, the J call TRBJ2-1; 12 nucleotides align to TRBD2. CDR1 and CDR2 (germline): SGHVS, FQNEAQ. The CDR3 consists of 17 residues. With 1 base clipped from V and 6 bases from J, the junction kept 7 bases outside the gene matches.

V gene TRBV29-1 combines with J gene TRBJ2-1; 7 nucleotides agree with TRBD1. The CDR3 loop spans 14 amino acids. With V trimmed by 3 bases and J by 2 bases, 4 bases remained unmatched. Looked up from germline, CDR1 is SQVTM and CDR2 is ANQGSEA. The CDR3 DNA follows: TGCAGCGTTGACCCAGGGGGACCCTACAATGAGCAGTTCTTC. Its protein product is CSVDPGGPYNEQFF.

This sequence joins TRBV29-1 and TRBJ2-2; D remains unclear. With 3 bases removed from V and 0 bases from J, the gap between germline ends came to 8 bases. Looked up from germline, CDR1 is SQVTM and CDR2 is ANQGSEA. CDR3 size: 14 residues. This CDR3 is CSVDGSSNTGELFF. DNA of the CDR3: TGCAGCGTTGATGGAAGTTCGAACACCGGGGAGCTGTTTTTT.

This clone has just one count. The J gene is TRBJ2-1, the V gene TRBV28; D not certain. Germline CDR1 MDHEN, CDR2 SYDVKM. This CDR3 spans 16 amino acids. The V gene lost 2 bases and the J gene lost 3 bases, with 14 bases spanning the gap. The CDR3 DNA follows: TGTGCCAGCAGTTTAAATGGCAGCCCAGGCTACAATGAGCAGTTCTTC. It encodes CASSLNGSPGYNEQFF.

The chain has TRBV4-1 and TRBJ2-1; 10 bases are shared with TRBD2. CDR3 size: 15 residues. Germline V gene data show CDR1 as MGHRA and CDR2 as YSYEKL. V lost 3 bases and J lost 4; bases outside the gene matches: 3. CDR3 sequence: CASSQRGLAYNEQFF. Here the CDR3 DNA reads TGCGCCAGCAGCCAGAGGGGACTAGCGTACAATGAGCAGTTCTTC.

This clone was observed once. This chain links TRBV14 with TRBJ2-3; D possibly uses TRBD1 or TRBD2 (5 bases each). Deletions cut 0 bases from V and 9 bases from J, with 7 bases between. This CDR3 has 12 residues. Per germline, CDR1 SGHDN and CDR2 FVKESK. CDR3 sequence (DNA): TGTGCCAGCAGCCAAGATCGGGGCACGCAGTATTTT. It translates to CASSQDRGTQYF.

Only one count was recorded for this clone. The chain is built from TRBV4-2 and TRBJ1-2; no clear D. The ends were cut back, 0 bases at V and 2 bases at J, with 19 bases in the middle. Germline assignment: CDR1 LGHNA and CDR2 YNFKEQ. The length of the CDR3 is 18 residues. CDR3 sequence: CASSQEGLIDLRNYGYTF. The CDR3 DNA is TGTGCCAGCAGCCAAGAAGGTCTGATAGACCTTCGAAACTATGGCTACACCTTC.

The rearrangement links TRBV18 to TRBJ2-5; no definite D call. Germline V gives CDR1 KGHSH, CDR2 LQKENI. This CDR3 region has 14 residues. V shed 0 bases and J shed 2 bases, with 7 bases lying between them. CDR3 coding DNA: TGTGCCAGCTCACCACCTCTAGATCAAGAGACCCAGTACTTC. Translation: CASSPPLDQETQYF.

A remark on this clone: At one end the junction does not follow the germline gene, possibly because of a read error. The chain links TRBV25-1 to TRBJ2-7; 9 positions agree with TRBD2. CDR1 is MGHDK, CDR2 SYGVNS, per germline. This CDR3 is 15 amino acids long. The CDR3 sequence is CASREFTSGSYEQYF. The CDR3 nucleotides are TGTGCCAGCAGGGAATTCACTAGCGGGTCCTACGAGCAGTACTTC.

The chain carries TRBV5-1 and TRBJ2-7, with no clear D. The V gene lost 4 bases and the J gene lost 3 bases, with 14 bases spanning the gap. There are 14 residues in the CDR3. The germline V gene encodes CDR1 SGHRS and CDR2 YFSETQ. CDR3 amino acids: CASSPQGLGYEQYF. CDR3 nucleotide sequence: TGCGCCAGCAGCCCCCAAGGTTTAGGCTACGAGCAGTACTTC.

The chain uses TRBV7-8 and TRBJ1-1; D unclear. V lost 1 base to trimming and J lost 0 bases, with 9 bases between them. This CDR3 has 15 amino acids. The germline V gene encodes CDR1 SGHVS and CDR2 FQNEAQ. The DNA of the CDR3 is TGTGCCAGCAGCTTAGAGAGGACGGTGAACACTGAAGCTTTCTTT. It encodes CASSLERTVNTEAFF.

The CDR3 DNA reads as TGTGCCAGCAGCAGGTTTCAGAGACTAGCGGGCCGTCGTCTCATCTACGAGCAGTACTTC. Protein: CASSRFQRLAGRRLIYEQYF. V gene TRBV21-1 combines with J gene TRBJ2-7; the D call TRBD2 from the table was never checked on the DNA. TRBV21-1 is classified as a pseudogene. CDR3 length: 20 amino acids.

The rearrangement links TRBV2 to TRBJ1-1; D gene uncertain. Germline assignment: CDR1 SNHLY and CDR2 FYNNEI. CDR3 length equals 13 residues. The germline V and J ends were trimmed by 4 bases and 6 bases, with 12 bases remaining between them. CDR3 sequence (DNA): TGTGCCAGCAGTGTACAGAAAAACGCTGAAGCTTTCTTT. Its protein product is CASSVQKNAEAFF.

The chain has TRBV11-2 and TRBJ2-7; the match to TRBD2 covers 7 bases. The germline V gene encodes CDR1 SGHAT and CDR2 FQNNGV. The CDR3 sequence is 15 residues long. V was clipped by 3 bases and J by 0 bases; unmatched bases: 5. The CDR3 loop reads CASSLSSGPSYEQYF. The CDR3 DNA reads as TGTGCCAGCAGCTTGTCTAGCGGACCCTCCTACGAGCAGTACTTC.

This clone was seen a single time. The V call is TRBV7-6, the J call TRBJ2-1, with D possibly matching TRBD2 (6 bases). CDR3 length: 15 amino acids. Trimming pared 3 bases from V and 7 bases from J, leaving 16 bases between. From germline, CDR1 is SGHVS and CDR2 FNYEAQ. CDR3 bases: TGTGCCAGCAGCTTTTTAGCGGAGCTGGGAAATGAGCAGTTCTTC. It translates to CASSFLAELGNEQFF.

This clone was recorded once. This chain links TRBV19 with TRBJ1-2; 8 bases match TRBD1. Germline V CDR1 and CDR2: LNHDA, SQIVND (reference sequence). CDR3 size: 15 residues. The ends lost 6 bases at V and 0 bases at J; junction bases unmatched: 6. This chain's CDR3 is CASRWDRHANYGYTF. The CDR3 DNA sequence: TGTGCCAGTAGGTGGGACAGGCACGCTAACTATGGCTACACCTTC.

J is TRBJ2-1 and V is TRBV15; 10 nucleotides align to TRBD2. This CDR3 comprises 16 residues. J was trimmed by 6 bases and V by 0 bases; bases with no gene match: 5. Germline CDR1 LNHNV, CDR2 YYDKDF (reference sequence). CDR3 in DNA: TGTGCCACCAGCAGAGAAGGGACTAGCGTTGTCAATGAGCAGTTCTTC. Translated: CATSREGTSVVNEQFF.

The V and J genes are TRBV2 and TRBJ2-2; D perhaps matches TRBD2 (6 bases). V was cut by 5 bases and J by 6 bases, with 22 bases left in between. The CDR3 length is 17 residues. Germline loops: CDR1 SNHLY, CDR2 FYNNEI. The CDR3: CASSSSEARGLPGELFF. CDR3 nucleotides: TGTGCCAGCAGTTCTAGCGAGGCGAGAGGACTCCCCGGGGAGCTGTTTTTT.

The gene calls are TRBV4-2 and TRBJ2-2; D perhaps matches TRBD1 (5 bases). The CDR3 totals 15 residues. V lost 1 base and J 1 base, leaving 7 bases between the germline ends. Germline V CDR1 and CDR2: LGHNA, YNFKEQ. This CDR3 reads CASSQAGQNTGELFF. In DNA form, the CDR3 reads TGTGCCAGCAGCCAAGCAGGACAGAACACCGGGGAGCTGTTTTTT.

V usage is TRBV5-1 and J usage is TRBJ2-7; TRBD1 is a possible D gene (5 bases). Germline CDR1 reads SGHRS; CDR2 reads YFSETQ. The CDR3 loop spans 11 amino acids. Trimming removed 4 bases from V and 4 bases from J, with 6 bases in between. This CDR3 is CASSTGYEQYF. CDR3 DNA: TGCGCCAGCAGCACAGGTTACGAGCAGTACTTC.

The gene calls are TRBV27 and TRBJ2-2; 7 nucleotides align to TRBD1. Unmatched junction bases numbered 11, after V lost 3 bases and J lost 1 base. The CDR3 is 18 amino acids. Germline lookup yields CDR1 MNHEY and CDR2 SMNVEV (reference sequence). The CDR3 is CASSFQSPGQVNTGELFF. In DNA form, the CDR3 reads TGTGCCAGCAGTTTCCAATCCCCAGGACAGGTGAACACCGGGGAGCTGTTTTTT.

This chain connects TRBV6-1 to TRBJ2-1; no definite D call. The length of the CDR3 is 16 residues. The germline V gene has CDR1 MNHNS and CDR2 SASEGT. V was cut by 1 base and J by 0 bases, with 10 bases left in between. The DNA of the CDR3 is TGTGCCAGCAGTGAAGAGGTGGTGAGCTCCTACAATGAGCAGTTCTTC. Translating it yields CASSEEVVSSYNEQFF.

This chain's CDR3 is CASSPGLVRYEQYF. As DNA, the CDR3 is TGTGCCAGCAGTCCGGGACTAGTCCGTTACGAGCAGTACTTC. The chain uses TRBV28 and TRBJ2-7; TRBD2 aligns across 8 bases. The V gene's germline CDR1 is MDHEN and CDR2 SYDVKM. CDR3 length: 14 amino acids. V lost 5 bases to trimming and J lost 4 bases; unmatched junction nucleotides: 7.

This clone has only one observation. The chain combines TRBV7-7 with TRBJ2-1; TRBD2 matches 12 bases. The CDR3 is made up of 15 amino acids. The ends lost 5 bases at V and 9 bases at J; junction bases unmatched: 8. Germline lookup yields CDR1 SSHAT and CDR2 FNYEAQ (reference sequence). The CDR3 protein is CASSLTSGSGSEQFF. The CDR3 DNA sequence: TGTGCCAGCAGCCTGACTAGCGGGAGCGGTAGTGAGCAGTTCTTC.

CDR3 protein: CASRVMGETQYF. The DNA for the CDR3 is TGTGCCAGCAGAGTTATGGGAGAGACCCAGTACTTC. The V gene is TRBV28, the J gene TRBJ2-5; D is undetermined. V was shortened by 6 bases and J by 4 bases, with 9 bases between the two germline ends. The CDR3 totals 12 residues. Germline V gene lookup returns CDR1 MDHEN and CDR2 SYDVKM.